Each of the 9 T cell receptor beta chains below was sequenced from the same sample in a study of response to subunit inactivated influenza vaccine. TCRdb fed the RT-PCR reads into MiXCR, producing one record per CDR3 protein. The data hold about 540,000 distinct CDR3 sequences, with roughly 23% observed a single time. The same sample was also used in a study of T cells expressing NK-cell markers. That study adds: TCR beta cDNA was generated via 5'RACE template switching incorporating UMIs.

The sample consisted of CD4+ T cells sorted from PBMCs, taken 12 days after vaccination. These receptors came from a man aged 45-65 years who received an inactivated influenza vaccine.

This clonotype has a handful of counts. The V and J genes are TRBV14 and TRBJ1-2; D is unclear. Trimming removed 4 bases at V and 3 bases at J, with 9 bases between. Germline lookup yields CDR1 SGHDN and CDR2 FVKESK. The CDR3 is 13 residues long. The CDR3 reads CASSPTPDYGYTF. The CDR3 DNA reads TGTGCCAGCAGCCCGACCCCGGACTATGGCTACACCTTC. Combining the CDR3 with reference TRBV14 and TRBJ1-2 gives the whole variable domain EAGVTQFPSHSVIEKGQTVTLRCDPISGHDNLYWYRRVMGKEIKFLLHFVKESKQDESGMPNNRFLAERTGGTYSTLKVQPAELEDSGVYFCASSPTPDYGYTFGSGTRLTVV.

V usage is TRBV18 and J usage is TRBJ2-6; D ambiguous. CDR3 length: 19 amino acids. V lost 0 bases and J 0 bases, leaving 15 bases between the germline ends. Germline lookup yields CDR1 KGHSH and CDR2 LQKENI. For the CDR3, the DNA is TGTGCCAGCTCACCACCCCGCGGTCGGGCTACCTCTGGGGCCAACGTCCTGACTTTC. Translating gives CASSPPRGRATSGANVLTF.

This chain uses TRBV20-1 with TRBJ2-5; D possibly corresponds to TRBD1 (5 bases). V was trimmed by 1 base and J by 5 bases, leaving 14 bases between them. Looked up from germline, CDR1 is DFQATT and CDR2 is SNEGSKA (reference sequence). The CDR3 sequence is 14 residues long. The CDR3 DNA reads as TGCAGTGCTAGAGGTCAGGGCCCCAAGGAGACCCAGTACTTC. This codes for CSARGQGPKETQYF.

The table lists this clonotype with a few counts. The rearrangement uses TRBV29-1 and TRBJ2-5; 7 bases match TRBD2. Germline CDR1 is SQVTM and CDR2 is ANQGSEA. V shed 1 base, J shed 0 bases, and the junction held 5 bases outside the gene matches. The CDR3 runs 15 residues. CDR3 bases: TGCAGCGTTGAAGTAAGCGGGGCTTACCAAGAGACCCAGTACTTC. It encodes CSVEVSGAYQETQYF.

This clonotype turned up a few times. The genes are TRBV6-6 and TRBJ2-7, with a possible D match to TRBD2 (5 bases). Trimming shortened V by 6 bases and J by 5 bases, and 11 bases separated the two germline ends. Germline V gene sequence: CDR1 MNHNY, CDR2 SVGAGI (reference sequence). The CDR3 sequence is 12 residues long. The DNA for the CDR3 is TGTGCCAGCAGCCCGCGGGCCAACGAGCAGTACTTC. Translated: CASSPRANEQYF.

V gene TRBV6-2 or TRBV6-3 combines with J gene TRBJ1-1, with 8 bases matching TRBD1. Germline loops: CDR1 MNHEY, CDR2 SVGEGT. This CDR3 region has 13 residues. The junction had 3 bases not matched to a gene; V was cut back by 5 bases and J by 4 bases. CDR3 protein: CASSRTGTTEAFF. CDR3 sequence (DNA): TGTGCCAGCAGTAGGACAGGGACCACTGAAGCTTTCTTT.

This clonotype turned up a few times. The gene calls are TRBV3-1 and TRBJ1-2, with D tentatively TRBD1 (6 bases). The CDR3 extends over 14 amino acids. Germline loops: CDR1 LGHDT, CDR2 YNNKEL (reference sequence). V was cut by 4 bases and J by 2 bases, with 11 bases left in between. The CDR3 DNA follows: TGTGCCAGCAGCCGGACAGCTAGCAACTATGGCTACACCTTC. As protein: CASSRTASNYGYTF.

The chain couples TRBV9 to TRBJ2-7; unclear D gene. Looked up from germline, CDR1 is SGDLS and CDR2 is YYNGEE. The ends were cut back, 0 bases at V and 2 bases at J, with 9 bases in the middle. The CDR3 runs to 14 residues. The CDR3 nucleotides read TGTGCCAGCAGCGTAGCCGGGCCTCCCTACGAGCAGTACTTC. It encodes CASSVAGPPYEQYF.

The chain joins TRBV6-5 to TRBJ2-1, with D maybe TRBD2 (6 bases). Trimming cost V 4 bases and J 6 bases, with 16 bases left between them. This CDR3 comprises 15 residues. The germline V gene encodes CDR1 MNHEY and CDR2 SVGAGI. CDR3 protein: CASSLRREWSNEQFF. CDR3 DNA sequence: TGTGCCAGCAGTTTACGGAGGGAGTGGAGCAATGAGCAGTTCTTC.